This TCR beta chain derives from a study of cytomegalovirus exposure and HLA in healthy donors. General study points: Later analysis associated a missense DCLRE1C variant with TCR beta V- and J-gene trimming. Later, an analysis found that common viral pathogens appeared to be linked with several of the most significant clusters.

As for this clone: What it binds is not known.

Primers included in the PCR were 60 Vbeta and 13 Jbeta primers. TCRdb keeps only in-frame clones here, not all; method: immunoSEQ multiplex PCR. This table holds 80,000 to 100,000 clones, about four fifths found once. The sequence came from a man aged 25-45 years in good health and CMV-seronegative. What was sequenced was PBMCs.

The CDR3 DNA follows: TGTGCCTGGAGTGAGTGGAGACAGGGTAAAGGCTACACCTTC. As protein: CAWSEWRQGKGYTF. This sequence joins TRBV30 and TRBJ1-2; 7 positions match TRBD1. The CDR3 contains 14 residues. CDR1 and CDR2 from the germline V gene are GTSNPN and SVGIG (reference sequence). Germline trimming cut 1 base from V and 8 bases from J; bases unmatched to any gene: 10. Supplemented by reference TRBV30 and TRBJ1-2, the full variable domain reads SQTIHQWPATLVQPVGSPLSLECTVEGTSNPNLYWYRQAAGRGLQLLFYSVGIGQISSEVPQNLSASRPQDRQFILSSKKLLLSDSGFYLCAWSEWRQGKGYTFGSGTRLTVV.